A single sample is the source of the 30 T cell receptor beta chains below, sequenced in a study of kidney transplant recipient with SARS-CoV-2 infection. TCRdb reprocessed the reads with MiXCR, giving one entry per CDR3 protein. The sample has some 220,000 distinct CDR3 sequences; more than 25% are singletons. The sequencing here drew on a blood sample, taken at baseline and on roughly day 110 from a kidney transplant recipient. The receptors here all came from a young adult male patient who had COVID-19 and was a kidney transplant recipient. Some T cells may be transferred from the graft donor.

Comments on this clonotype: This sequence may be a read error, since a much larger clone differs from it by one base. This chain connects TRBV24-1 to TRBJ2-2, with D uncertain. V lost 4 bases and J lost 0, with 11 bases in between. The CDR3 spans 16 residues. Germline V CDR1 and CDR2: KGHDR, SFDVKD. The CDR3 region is CATSDVRSANTGELFF. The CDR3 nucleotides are TGTGCCACCAGTGACGTTAGGAGCGCGAACACCGGGGAGCTGTTTTTT.

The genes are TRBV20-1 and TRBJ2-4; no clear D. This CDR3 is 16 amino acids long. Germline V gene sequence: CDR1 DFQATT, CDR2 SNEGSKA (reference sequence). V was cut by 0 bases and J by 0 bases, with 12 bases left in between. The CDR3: CSARDLQTVAKNIQYF. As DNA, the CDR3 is TGCAGTGCTAGAGATCTCCAGACGGTAGCCAAAAACATTCAGTACTTC.

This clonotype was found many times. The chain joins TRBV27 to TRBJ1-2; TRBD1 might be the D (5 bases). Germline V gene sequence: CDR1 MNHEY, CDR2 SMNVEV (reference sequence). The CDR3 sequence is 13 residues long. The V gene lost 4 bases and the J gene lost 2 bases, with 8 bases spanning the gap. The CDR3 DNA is TGTGCCAGCAGTTCAGGGAACAACTATGGCTACACCTTC. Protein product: CASSSGNNYGYTF.

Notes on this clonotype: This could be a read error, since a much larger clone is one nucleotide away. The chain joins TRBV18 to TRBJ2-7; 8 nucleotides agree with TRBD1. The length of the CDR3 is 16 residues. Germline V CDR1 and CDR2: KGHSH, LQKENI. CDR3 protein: CTSSPIYMDREAEQYF. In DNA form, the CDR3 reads TGTACCAGCTCACCAATTTATATGGACAGGGAGGCCGAGCAGTACTTC.

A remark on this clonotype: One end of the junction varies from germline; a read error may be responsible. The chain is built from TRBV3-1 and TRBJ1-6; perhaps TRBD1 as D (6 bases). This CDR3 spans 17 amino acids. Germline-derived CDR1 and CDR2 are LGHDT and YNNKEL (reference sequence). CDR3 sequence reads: CASGQAGALPLGSPLHF. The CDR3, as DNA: TGTGCCAGCGGCCAAGCGGGGGCCCTACCTCTAGGTTCACCCCTACACTTT.

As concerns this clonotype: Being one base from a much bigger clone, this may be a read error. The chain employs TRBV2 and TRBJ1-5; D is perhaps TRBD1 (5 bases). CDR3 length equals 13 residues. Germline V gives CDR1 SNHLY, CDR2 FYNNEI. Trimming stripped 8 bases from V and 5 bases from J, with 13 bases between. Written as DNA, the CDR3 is TGTGCCAGCGGGGGAGCAGGCCATCAGCCCCAGCATTTT. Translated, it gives CASGGAGHQPQHF.

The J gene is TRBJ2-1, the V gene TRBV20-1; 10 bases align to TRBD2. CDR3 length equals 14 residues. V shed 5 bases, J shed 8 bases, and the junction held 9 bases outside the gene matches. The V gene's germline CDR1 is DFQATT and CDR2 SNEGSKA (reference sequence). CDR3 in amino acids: CSAPSSGRKYEQFF. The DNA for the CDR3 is TGCAGTGCTCCCAGTAGCGGGAGGAAATATGAGCAGTTCTTC.

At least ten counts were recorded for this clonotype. The CDR3 sequence: CASMWSHPRKTYGYTF. The CDR3 bases are TGTGCCAGCATGTGGTCTCATCCACGAAAGACCTATGGCTACACCTTC. This sequence joins TRBV5-8 and TRBJ1-2; D ambiguous. Germline assignment: CDR1 SGHTS and CDR2 YDEGEE. The CDR3 sequence is 16 residues long. Between the trimmed V and J ends, which lost 6 bases and 4 bases, there was a span of 22 bases.

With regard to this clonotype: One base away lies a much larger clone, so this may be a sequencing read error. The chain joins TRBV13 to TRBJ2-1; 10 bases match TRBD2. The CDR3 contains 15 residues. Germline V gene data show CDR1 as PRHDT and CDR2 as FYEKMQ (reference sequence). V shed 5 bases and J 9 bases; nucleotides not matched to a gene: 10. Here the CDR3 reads CASSRRSGGSSEQFF. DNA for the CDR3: TGTGCCAGCAGCCGGCGTAGCGGGGGGTCTTCTGAGCAGTTCTTC. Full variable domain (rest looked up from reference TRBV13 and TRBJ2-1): AAGVIQSPRHLIKEKRETATLKCYPIPRHDTVYWYQQGPGQDPQFLISFYEKMQSDKGSIPDRFSAQQFSDYHSELNMSSLELGDSALYFCASSRRSGGSSEQFFGPGTRLTVL.

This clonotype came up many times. CDR3 nucleotides: TGCAGTGCTAGTATAGGGGCTAACTATGGCTACACCTTC. Translating it yields CSASIGANYGYTF. The J gene is TRBJ1-2, the V gene TRBV20-1; the D gene is possibly TRBD1 (5 bases). V lost 3 bases and J lost 0, with 8 bases in between. CDR1 and CDR2 from the germline V gene are DFQATT and SNEGSKA (reference sequence). This CDR3 region has 13 residues.

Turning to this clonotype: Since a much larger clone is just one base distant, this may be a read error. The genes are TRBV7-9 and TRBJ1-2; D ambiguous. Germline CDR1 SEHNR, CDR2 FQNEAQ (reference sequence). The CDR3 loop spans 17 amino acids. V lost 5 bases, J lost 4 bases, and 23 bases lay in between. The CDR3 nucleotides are TGTGCCAGCAGCATCCGTATATACCATGGAAAGACCTATGGCTACACCTTC. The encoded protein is CASSIRIYHGKTYGYTF.

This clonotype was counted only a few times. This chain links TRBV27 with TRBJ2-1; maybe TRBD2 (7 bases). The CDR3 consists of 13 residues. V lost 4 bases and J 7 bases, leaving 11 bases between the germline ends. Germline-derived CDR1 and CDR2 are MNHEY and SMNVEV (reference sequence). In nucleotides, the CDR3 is TGTGCCAGCAGTTGGGGGGGCGTGAATGAGCAGTTCTTC. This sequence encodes CASSWGGVNEQFF.

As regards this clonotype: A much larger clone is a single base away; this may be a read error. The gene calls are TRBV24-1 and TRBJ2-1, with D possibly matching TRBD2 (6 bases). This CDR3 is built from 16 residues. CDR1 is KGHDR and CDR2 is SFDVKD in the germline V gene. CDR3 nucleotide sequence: TGTGCCACCAGTGACCCAACTAGCAGCTCCTACAATGATCAGTTCTTC. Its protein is CATSDPTSSSYNDQFF.

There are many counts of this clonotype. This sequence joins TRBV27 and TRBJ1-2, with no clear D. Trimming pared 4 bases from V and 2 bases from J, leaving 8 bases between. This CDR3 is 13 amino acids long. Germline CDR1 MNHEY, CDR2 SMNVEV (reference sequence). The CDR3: CASSSAENYGYTF. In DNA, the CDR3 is TGTGCCAGCAGTTCGGCAGAGAACTATGGCTACACCTTC.

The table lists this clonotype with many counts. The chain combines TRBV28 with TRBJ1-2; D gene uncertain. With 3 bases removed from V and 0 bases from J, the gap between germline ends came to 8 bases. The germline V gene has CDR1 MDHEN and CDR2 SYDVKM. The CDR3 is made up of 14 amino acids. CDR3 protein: CASSFPPANYGYTF. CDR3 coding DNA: TGTGCCAGCAGTTTCCCACCAGCTAACTATGGCTACACCTTC.

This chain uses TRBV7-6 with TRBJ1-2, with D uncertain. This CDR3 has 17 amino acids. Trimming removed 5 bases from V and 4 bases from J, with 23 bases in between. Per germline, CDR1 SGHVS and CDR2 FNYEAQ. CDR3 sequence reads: CASSTVNESRKTYGYTF. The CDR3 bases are TGTGCCAGCAGCACCGTCAATGAATCTCGAAAGACCTATGGCTACACCTTC.

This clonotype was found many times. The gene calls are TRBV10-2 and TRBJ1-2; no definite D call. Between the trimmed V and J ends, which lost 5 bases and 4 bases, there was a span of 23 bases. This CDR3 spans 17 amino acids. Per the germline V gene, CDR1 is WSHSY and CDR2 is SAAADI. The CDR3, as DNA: TGCGCCAGCAGTCGTATGTGCACTTCTAGAAAGACCTATGGCTACACCTTC. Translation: CASSRMCTSRKTYGYTF.

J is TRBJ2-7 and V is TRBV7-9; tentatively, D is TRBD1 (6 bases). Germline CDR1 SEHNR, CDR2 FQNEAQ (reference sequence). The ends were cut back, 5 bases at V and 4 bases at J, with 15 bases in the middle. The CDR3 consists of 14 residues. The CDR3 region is CASSPQTGFYEQYF. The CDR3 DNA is TGTGCCAGCAGCCCACAGACAGGTTTTTACGAGCAGTACTTC.

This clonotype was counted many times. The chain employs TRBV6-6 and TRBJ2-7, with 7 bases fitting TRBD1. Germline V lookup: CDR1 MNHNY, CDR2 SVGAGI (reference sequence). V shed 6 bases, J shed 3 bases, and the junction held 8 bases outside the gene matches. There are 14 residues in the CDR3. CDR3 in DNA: TGTGCCAGCAGCTCGGGACAGATATTCTACGAGCAGTACTTC. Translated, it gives CASSSGQIFYEQYF.

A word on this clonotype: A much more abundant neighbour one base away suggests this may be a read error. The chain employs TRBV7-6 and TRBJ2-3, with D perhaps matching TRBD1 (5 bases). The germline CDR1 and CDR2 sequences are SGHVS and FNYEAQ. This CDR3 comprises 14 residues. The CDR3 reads CASSLTAHTDAQYF. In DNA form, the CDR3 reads TGTGCCAGCAGCTTGACAGCACACACAGATGCGCAGTATTTT.

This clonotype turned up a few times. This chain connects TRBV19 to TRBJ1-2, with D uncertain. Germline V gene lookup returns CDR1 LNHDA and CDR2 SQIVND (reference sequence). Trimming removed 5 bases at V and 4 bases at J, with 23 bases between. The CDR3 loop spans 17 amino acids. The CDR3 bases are TGTGCCAGTAGTGCTCAGGTGACAAATCGAAAGACCTATGGCTACACCTTC. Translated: CASSAQVTNRKTYGYTF.

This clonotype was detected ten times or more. The CDR3 reads CASSQGVFSNQPQHF. As DNA, the CDR3 is TGTGCCAGCAGTCAAGGGGTTTTTAGCAATCAGCCCCAGCATTTT. This chain uses TRBV27 with TRBJ1-5; possible D gene TRBD1, 5 bases. The V and J ends lost 5 bases and 0 bases respectively, with 11 bases between them. The germline V gene encodes CDR1 MNHEY and CDR2 SMNVEV (reference sequence). The CDR3 has 15 amino acids.

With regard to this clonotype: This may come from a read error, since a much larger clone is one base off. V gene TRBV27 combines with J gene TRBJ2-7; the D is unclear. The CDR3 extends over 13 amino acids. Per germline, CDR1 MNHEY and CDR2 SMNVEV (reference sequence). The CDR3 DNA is TGTGCCAGCAGTTTACATGGCTCCTACGAGCGGTACTTC. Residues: CASSLHGSYERYF.

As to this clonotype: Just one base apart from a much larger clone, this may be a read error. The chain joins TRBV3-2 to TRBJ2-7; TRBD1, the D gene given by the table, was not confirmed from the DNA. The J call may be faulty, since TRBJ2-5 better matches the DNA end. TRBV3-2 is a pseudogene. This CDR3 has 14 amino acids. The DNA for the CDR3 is TGTGCCGGCAGGCCCGGAATAGTAGAAGAGACCCAGTACTTC. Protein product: CAGRPGIVEETQYF.

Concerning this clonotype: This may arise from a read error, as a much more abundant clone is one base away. The DNA for the CDR3 is TGTGCCAGCGGCCGTCCCCTTCCCATTTCTTTCTCTGAGACCCAGTACTTC. Its translation: CASGRPLPISFSETQYF. The rearrangement links TRBV3-1 to TRBJ2-5; D not certain. Germline V gene sequence: CDR1 LGHDT, CDR2 YNNKEL (reference sequence). CDR3 size: 17 residues. The ends were cut back, 8 bases at V and 5 bases at J, with 27 bases in the middle.

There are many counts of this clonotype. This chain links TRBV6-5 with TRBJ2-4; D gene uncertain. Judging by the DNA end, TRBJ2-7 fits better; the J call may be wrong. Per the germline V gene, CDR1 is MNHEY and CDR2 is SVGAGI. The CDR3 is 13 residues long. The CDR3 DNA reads TGTGCCAGCAGTTACACCCCGGGTTACGAGCAGTACTTC. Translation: CASSYTPGYEQYF.

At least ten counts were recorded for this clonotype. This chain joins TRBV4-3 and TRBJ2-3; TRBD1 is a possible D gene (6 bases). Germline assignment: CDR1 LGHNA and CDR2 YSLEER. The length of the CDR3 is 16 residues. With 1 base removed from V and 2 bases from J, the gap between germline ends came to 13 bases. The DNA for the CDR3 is TGCGCCAGCAGCCAAGCATGGCGGACAGACACAGATACGCAGTATTTT. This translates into CASSQAWRTDTDTQYF.

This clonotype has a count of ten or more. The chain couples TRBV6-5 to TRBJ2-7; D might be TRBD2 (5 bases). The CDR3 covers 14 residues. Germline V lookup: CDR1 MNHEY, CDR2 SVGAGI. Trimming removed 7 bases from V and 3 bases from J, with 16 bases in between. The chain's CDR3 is CASMVSGGGYEQYF. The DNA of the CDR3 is TGTGCCAGCATGGTCTCTGGAGGCGGCTACGAGCAGTACTTC.

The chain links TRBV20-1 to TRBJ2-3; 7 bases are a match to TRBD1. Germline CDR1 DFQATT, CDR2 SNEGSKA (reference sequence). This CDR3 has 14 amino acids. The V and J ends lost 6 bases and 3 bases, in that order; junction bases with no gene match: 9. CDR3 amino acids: CSADRQGRTDTQYF. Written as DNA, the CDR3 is TGCAGTGCCGATAGACAGGGCAGAACAGATACGCAGTATTTT.

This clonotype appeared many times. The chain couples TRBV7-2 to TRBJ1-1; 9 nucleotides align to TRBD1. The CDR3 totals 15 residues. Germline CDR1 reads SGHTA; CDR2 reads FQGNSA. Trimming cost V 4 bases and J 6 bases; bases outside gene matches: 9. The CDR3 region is CASSSPGQGGPEAFF. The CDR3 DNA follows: TGTGCCAGCAGCTCGCCGGGACAGGGTGGACCTGAAGCTTTCTTT. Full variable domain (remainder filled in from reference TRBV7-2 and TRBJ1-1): GAGVSQSPSNKVTEKGKDVELRCDPISGHTALYWYRQSLGQGLEFLIYFQGNSAPDKSGLPSDRFSAERTGGSVSTLTIQRTQQEDSAVYLCASSSPGQGGPEAFFGQGTRLTVV.